This T cell receptor (beta chain) was recorded in a study of T cell repertoires in cytomegalovirus infection. Study findings and constraints: Carriers of CMV and the relevant HLA type were discriminated by public TCR beta frequency.

TCRdb processed the reads anew with MiXCR; each CDR3 protein has one entry. The table records 830,000 or so distinct CDR3 sequences, about 33% of them present only once. V was cut by 2 bases and J by 5 bases, with 10 bases left in between. Per the germline V gene, CDR1 is SGHTA and CDR2 is FQGNSA. CDR3 size: 15 residues. With respect to this clonotype: Its antigen is currently unknown. A single base separates this from a much larger clone, so it may be a read error.

The sequence came from a human donor in good health (CMV status not recorded). Some clones in this sample may be carry-over from other donors' samples. This material consisted of cultured CD8+ T cells from PBMCs, taken from culture after CMV antigen stimulation. The rearrangement links TRBV7-2 to TRBJ1-6; D perhaps matches TRBD1 (6 bases). DNA of the CDR3: TGTGCCAGCAGCTTACGGGGGCTTCATAATTCACCCCTCCACTTT. This gives the protein CASSLRGLHNSPLHF.